These 21 T cell receptor beta chains were all obtained from the same sample, sequenced in a study of T cell clones after liver transplantation. TCRdb keeps only in-frame clones here, not all; method: immunoSEQ multiplex PCR. The sample holds roughly 62,000 clones, approximately 63% seen once. The sequences come from CD4+ T cells from blood, collected at the roughly 16-month timepoint. The receptors here all came from a human patient who received a liver transplant. Some T cells may be the graft donor's.

This clone was seen once. This chain links TRBV2 with TRBJ2-2; D may be TRBD2 (5 bases). Germline V lookup: CDR1 SNHLY, CDR2 FYNNEI. There are 16 residues in the CDR3. The V and J ends lost 7 bases and 0 bases respectively, with 15 bases between them. CDR3 loop: CASTPVGDANTGELFF. The CDR3 nucleotides are TGTGCCAGCACCCCCGTCGGGGATGCGAACACCGGGGAGCTGTTTTTT.

The chain uses TRBV19 and TRBJ2-6; D may be TRBD2 (5 bases). CDR3 length: 14 amino acids. Trimming cost V 8 bases and J 4 bases, with 12 bases left between them. Germline CDR1 LNHDA, CDR2 SQIVND (reference sequence). The chain's CDR3 is CASQDLSGANVLTF. The CDR3 DNA reads TGTGCCAGTCAGGACTTGTCGGGGGCCAACGTCCTGACTTTC.

The CDR3 is CASTRDRGNTQYF. In nucleotides, the CDR3 is TGTGCCAGTACCAGGGACAGGGGGAATACGCAGTATTTT. V gene TRBV19 combines with J gene TRBJ2-3, with 11 positions matching TRBD1. Losses at the gene ends were 7 bases for V and 7 bases for J; bases not matched to a gene: 4. The length of the CDR3 is 13 residues. Germline CDR1 and CDR2: LNHDA and SQIVND (reference sequence). The whole variable domain, filled in from reference TRBV19 and TRBJ2-3, reads DGGITQSPKYLFRKEGQNVTLSCEQNLNHDAMYWYRQDPGQGLRLIYYSQIVNDFQKGDIAEGYSVSREKKESFPLTVTSAQKNPTAFYLCASTRDRGNTQYFGPGTRLTVL.

The rearrangement links TRBV28 to TRBJ1-2; D possibly corresponds to TRBD1 (5 bases). With 6 bases removed from V and 4 bases from J, the gap between germline ends came to 9 bases. The germline CDR1 and CDR2 sequences are MDHEN and SYDVKM. This CDR3 comprises 12 residues. This CDR3 reads CASRGGAYGYTF. The CDR3 nucleotides read TGTGCCAGCAGAGGAGGGGCCTATGGCTACACCTTC.

V and J are TRBV25-1 and TRBJ2-3; the match to TRBD2 covers 9 bases. Germline-derived CDR1 and CDR2 are MGHDK and SYGVNS. The CDR3 is 15 residues long. V shed 8 bases, J shed 0 bases, and the junction held 6 bases outside the gene matches. The DNA of the CDR3 is TGTGCCAGCGGGTCTAGCGGGACCAGCACAGATACGCAGTATTTT. Translating it yields CASGSSGTSTDTQYF.

V usage is TRBV15 and J usage is TRBJ1-1, with TRBD1 as a possible D gene (6 bases). Germline V lookup: CDR1 LNHNV, CDR2 YYDKDF (reference sequence). The CDR3 has 15 amino acids. V lost 0 bases, J lost 1 base, and 9 bases lay in between. The CDR3 nucleotides read TGTGCCACCAGCAGAGACAGGGGACGGAACACTGAAGCTTTCTTT. This encodes CATSRDRGRNTEAFF.

The chain couples TRBV30 to TRBJ2-3; no clear D. This CDR3 has 15 residues. The V and J ends lost 0 bases and 0 bases respectively, with 10 bases between them. Per germline, CDR1 GTSNPN and CDR2 SVGIG (reference sequence). The CDR3: CAWSVPLVSTDTQYF. The CDR3, as DNA: TGTGCCTGGAGTGTACCCCTGGTCAGCACAGATACGCAGTATTTT.

This clone was observed a single time. This chain connects TRBV21-1 to TRBJ1-5; the table's D call of TRBD1 was not tested on the DNA. TRBV21-1 is reported as a pseudogene. The CDR3 covers 22 residues. The CDR3: CASTLRDRGFPSESYSNQPQHF. The CDR3 coding sequence is TGTGCCAGCACACTCCGGGACAGGGGGTTTCCCAGCGAAAGTTATAGCAATCAGCCCCAGCATTTT.

This clone was counted only a few times. In the same sample, other DNA sequences code for this CDR3. J is TRBJ2-3 and V is TRBV18; D gene unclear. The V end was cut by 3 bases, the J end by 4 bases, with 5 bases between. The CDR3 is made up of 12 amino acids. Germline values: CDR1 KGHSH, CDR2 LQKENI. For the CDR3, the DNA is TGTGCCAGCTCACCTTCGGCAGATACGCAGTATTTT. Amino acids: CASSPSADTQYF.

This chain links TRBV21-1 with TRBJ2-7. TRBV21-1 is described as a pseudogene. This CDR3 region has 13 residues. DNA of the CDR3: TGTGCCAGCAGCAACGACCCCTTCTACGAGCAGTACTTC. Translating it yields CASSNDPFYEQYF.

J is TRBJ2-4 and V is TRBV4-2; TRBD2 matches at 14 bases. Germline CDR1 is LGHNA and CDR2 is YNFKEQ. The CDR3 consists of 20 residues. Trimming cost V 0 bases and J 9 bases; bases outside gene matches: 16. The CDR3 DNA is TGTGCCAGCAGCCAAGATCCCGGTGGGACTAGCGGGGGCTCCCGGAGCATTCAGTACTTC. Its protein product is CASSQDPGGTSGGSRSIQYF.

This clone was seen just once. V is TRBV5-1 and J is TRBJ2-7, with D uncertain. The CDR3 consists of 13 residues. Germline V lookup: CDR1 SGHRS, CDR2 YFSETQ. Trimming removed 1 base at V and 7 bases at J, with 12 bases between. The CDR3 loop is CASSLSVSSEQYF. The CDR3 nucleotides read TGCGCCAGCAGCTTGTCGGTTTCGTCGGAGCAGTACTTC.

This clone was detected only a few times. V is TRBV4-3 and J is TRBJ2-3; 8 bases map to TRBD2. The CDR3 contains 16 residues. The V segment lost 4 bases and the J segment 0 bases; nucleotides outside the gene matches: 6. CDR1 is LGHNA, CDR2 YSLEER, per germline. The CDR3 loop reads CASSLLTSASTDTQYF. In nucleotides, the CDR3 is TGCGCCAGCAGCCTCTTGACTAGCGCTAGCACAGATACGCAGTATTTT.

The chain couples TRBV6-1 to TRBJ2-3; perhaps TRBD1 as D (6 bases). In germline, CDR1 is MNHNS, CDR2 SASEGT. The CDR3 runs to 12 residues. Trimming cost V 5 bases and J 6 bases, with 9 bases left between them. The CDR3 region is CASSWGRDTQYF. The CDR3 nucleotides read TGTGCCAGCAGTTGGGGGCGGGATACGCAGTATTTT.

V usage is TRBV23-1 and J usage is TRBJ2-4; D gene unclear. TRBV23-1 is placed among ORFs of uncertain function. CDR3 length: 17 amino acids. V was clipped by 6 bases and J by 0 bases, with 18 bases between them. The CDR3 here is CASRATDVLLAKNIQYF. The CDR3 nucleotides read TGCGCCAGCAGAGCGACCGACGTACTATTAGCCAAAAACATTCAGTACTTC.

The chain couples TRBV4-2 to TRBJ1-1; TRBD1 agrees at 9 bases. Trimming at V came to 1 base and at J to 5 bases, leaving 5 bases not matched to a gene. The CDR3 covers 15 residues. Germline assignment: CDR1 LGHNA and CDR2 YNFKEQ. The CDR3 DNA reads as TGTGCCAGCAGCCAAGTGGGACAGGGCAAAACTGAAGCTTTCTTT. Encoded protein: CASSQVGQGKTEAFF.

J is TRBJ2-7 and V is TRBV4-3; possibly TRBD2 for D (5 bases). The CDR3 is 16 residues long. Germline CDR1 LGHNA, CDR2 YSLEER. The V and J ends lost 4 bases and 0 bases respectively, with 16 bases between them. The CDR3 loop reads CASSPAGLQSSYEQYV. The CDR3 nucleotides read TGCGCCAGCAGCCCGGCGGGCCTGCAGAGCTCCTACGAGCAGTACGTC.

This rearrangement joins TRBV27 to TRBJ1-6; D possibly corresponds to TRBD1 (5 bases). The CDR3 has 14 amino acids. Germline values: CDR1 MNHEY, CDR2 SMNVEV (reference sequence). The ends were cut back, 8 bases at V and 5 bases at J, with 13 bases in the middle. The CDR3 here is CASAPQTDNSPLHF. The CDR3 nucleotides read TGTGCCAGCGCGCCGCAGACAGATAATTCACCCCTCCACTTT.

This chain uses TRBV11-2 with TRBJ2-3; a possible D gene is TRBD1 (7 bases). Germline V CDR1 and CDR2: SGHAT, FQNNGV. This CDR3 is built from 14 residues. V lost 5 bases to trimming and J lost 3 bases, with 12 bases between them. CDR3 protein: CASSQGGSTDTQYF. For the CDR3, the DNA is TGTGCCAGCAGCCAGGGGGGTTCTACAGATACGCAGTATTTT.

The J gene is TRBJ1-4, the V gene TRBV5-1; tentative D call: TRBD1 (5 bases). V was clipped by 0 bases and J by 3 bases, with 9 bases between them. The V gene's germline CDR1 is SGHRS and CDR2 YFSETQ. The CDR3 totals 15 residues. The CDR3 loop reads CASSLVGDPNEKLFF. CDR3 coding DNA: TGCGCCAGCAGCTTGGTGGGGGATCCTAATGAAAAACTGTTTTTT. Variable domain in full (rest from reference TRBV5-1 and TRBJ1-4): KAGVTQTPRYLIKTRGQQVTLSCSPISGHRSVSWYQQTPGQGLQFLFEYFSETQRNKGNFPGRFSGRQFSNSRSEMNVSTLELGDSALYLCASSLVGDPNEKLFFGSGTQLSVL.

This rearrangement joins TRBV6-1 to TRBJ1-6, with 8 bases lining up with TRBD1. The CDR3 is made up of 14 amino acids. V lost 6 bases to trimming and J lost 10 bases; unmatched junction nucleotides: 8. Germline V gene sequence: CDR1 MNHNS, CDR2 SASEGT. The CDR3 region has the DNA TGTGCCAGCAGCAGACAGGGGATAGACTCACCCCTCCACTTT. Its protein is CASSRQGIDSPLHF.